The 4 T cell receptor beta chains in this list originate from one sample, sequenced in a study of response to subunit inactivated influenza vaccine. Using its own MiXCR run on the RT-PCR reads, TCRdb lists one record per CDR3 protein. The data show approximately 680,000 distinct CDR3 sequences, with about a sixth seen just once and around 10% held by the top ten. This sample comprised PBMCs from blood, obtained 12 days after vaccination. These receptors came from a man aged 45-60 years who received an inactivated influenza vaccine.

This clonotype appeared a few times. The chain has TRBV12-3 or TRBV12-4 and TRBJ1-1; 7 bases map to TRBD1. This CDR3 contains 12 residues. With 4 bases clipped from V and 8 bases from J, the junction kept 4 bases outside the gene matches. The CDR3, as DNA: TGTGCCAGCAGTTCCTCAGGGGGAGAAGCTTTCTTT. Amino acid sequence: CASSSSGGEAFF.

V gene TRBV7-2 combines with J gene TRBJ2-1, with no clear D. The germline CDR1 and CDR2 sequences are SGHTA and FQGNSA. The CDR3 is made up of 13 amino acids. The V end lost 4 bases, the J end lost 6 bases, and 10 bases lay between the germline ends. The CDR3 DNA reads TGTGCCAGCAGCTCCACCTTGACCAATGAGCAGTTCTTC. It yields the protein CASSSTLTNEQFF. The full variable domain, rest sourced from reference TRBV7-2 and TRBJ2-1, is GAGVSQSPSNKVTEKGKDVELRCDPISGHTALYWYRQSLGQGLEFLIYFQGNSAPDKSGLPSDRFSAERTGGSVSTLTIQRTQQEDSAVYLCASSSTLTNEQFFGPGTRLTVL.

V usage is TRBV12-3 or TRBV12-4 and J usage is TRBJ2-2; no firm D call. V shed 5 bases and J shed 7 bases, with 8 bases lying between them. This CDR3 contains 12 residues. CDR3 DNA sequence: TGTGCCAGCAGTCGATATGTCGGGGAGCTGTTTTTT. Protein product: CASSRYVGELFF.

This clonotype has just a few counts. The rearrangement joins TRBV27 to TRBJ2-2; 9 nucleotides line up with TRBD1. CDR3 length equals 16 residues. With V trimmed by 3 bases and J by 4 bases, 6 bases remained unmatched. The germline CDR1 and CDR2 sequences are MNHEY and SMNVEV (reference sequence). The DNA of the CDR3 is TGTGCCAGCAGTTTGTCGGGACAGGGAGTCACCGGGGAGCTGTTTTTT. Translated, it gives CASSLSGQGVTGELFF.